The rows below give T cell receptor beta chains drawn from one sample of a study of shared clonotypes between healthy human individuals. Produced via immunoSEQ multiplex PCR; TCRdb's table is partial and in-frame only. The data show some 980,000 clones, with 60% to 85% seen just once and about 1.5% held by the top ten. The sequenced material came from memory CD4+ T cells sorted from blood. The receptors come from a man aged 18 to 29 in good health. CDR3s include the opening cysteine and the closing phenylalanine or tryptophan. The D gene is left open where the match is weak. Size values are once, few and many counts, or a class for expanded clones, and some rows have none.

V gene	J gene	CDR3 length	clone size	D gene	CDR3 DNA	CDR3 protein
TRBV28	TRBJ1-2	14	-	-	TGTGCCAGTGTCCCCGGACGGATGGGCTATGGCTACACCTTC	CASVPGRMGYGYTF
TRBV6-1	TRBJ1-3	15	-	-	TGTGCCAGCAGTGAAAGAGGAACAGGTGTAAACACCATATATTTT	CASSERGTGVNTIYF
TRBV7-9	TRBJ2-4	17	-	-	TGTGCCAGCAGCTTAGTTTCAGCGTCCCGTTCCAAAAACATTCAGTACTTC	CASSLVSASRSKNIQYF
TRBV7-2	TRBJ2-3	17	-	-	TGTGCCAGCAGCTTAGTCATCCCAGGGGGGGGCACAGATACGCAGTATTTT	CASSLVIPGGGTDTQYF
TRBV29-1	TRBJ1-6	13	-	-	TGCAGCGTTAAGGGGGAGTACAATTCACCCCTCCACTTT	CSVKGEYNSPLHF
TRBV5-1	TRBJ2-3	15	-	-	TGCGCCAGCAGCTTAGGCCACCCAAGCACAGATACGCAGTATTTT	CASSLGHPSTDTQYF
TRBV5-1	TRBJ2-3	12	-	-	TGCGCCAGCAGCTTGGAGGAGGGGACGCAGTATTTT	CASSLEEGTQYF
TRBV27	TRBJ1-1	13	-	-	TGTGCCAGAAGTTGGGAGACTCCCAGACTCGCTTTCTTT	CARSWETPRLAFF
TRBV25-1	TRBJ2-6	15	-	-	TGTGCCAGCAGTCGGCAGAGCTCTGGGGCCAACGTCCTGACTTTC	CASSRQSSGANVLTF
TRBV6-1	TRBJ2-7	14	-	-	TGTGCCAGCCTTCAGCAGGGACCCCCGTACGAGCAGTACTTC	CASLQQGPPYEQYF
TRBV9	TRBJ1-2	15	-	TRBD1	TGTGCCAGCAGCCCCCGGGACAGCTTTTACTATGGCTACACCTTC	CASSPRDSFYYGYTF
TRBV6-1	TRBJ1-5	16	-	-	TGTGCCAGCAGTGAAGAGGTAGGCAGCTACAATCAGCCCCAGCATTTT	CASSEEVGSYNQPQHF
TRBV27	TRBJ1-1	15	-	-	TGTGCCAGCAGCGGGCCCTACAAGGAGAGCACTGAAGCTTTCTTT	CASSGPYKESTEAFF
TRBV7-2	TRBJ1-1	14	-	-	TGTGCCAGCAGCCTGACTGGGGGGGCGACTGAAGCTTTCTTT	CASSLTGGATEAFF
TRBV23-1	TRBJ1-6	15	few	-	TGCGCCAGCAGTCAATCGGATAGGGCGAAGTGTCCCCTCCACTTT	CASSQSDRAKCPLHF
TRBV5-4	TRBJ1-5	14	-	TRBD1	TGTGCCAGCAGCCTCGACAGGGGCAATCAGCCCCAGCATTTT	CASSLDRGNQPQHF
TRBV7-7	TRBJ2-1	15	-	TRBD2	TGTGCTAGCAGCTTAGTACTAGCGGACTACAATGAGCAGTTCTTC	CASSLVLADYNEQFF
TRBV14	TRBJ1-1	15	few	-	TGTGCCAGCAGCCAAGATCCCCGGGGGAACACTGAAGCTTTCTTT	CASSQDPRGNTEAFF
TRBV10-1	TRBJ1-5	13	few	TRBD1	TGCGCCAGCAGTGGGACAGGGAATCAGCCCCAGCATTTT	CASSGTGNQPQHF
TRBV5-1	TRBJ1-3	16	-	-	TGCGCCAGCAGCTTGGCGGACAGTACCTCTGGAAACACCATATATTTT	CASSLADSTSGNTIYF
TRBV19	TRBJ2-1	15	-	-	TGTGCCGTCGACAGTAGGTCGGGGTACTACAATGAGCAGTTCTTC	CAVDSRSGYYNEQFF
TRBV6-5	TRBJ1-4	14	-	-	TGTGCCAGCAGCATGGGGGGGAGCGATGAAAAACTGTTTTTT	CASSMGGSDEKLFF
TRBV28	TRBJ2-7	15	few	TRBD1	TGTGCCAGCAGTCCGGGAGGGACAGGGGCCTTTGAGCAGTACTTC	CASSPGGTGAFEQYF
TRBV4-3	TRBJ1-5	15	-	-	TGCGCCAGCAGCCCGGGCGGGGGGAAAGATCAGCCCCAGCATTTT	CASSPGGGKDQPQHF
TRBV2	TRBJ2-5	14	-	-	TGTGCCAGCAGCTCGGCCGAGGGGCAAGAGACCCAGTACTTC	CASSSAEGQETQYF
TRBV28	TRBJ1-1	17	-	TRBD1	TGTGCCAGCAGTTTAGTCGCCAGGGGGCGCCTCGGCACTGAAGCTTTCTTT	CASSLVARGRLGTEAFF
TRBV7-6	TRBJ2-2	16	-	TRBD2	TGTGCCAGCAGCTTAATGACGGGGGGGAACACCGGGGAGCTGTTTTTT	CASSLMTGGNTGELFF
TRBV11-2	TRBJ2-5	15	-	TRBD2	TGTGCCAGCAGCCGGGCCTTGGAGCGGGGGGAGACCCAGTACTTC	CASSRALERGETQYF
TRBV7-2	TRBJ2-1	16	-	TRBD2	TGTGCCAGCAGCTTAGTAGCTAGCGGAGCCTACAATGAGCAGTTCTTC	CASSLVASGAYNEQFF
TRBV6-6	TRBJ1-4	15	-	-	TGTGCCAGCATCGCCCCAGGGGCTAATAATGAAAAACTGTTTTTT	CASIAPGANNEKLFF
TRBV7-9	TRBJ2-3	12	-	-	TGTGCCAGCAGTGGGGGGTCGGATACGCAGTATTTT	CASSGGSDTQYF
TRBV6-6	TRBJ1-1	13	once	-	TGTGCCAGCAGTTACGAGGGGTACACTGAAGCTTTCTTT	CASSYEGYTEAFF
TRBV28	TRBJ1-4	15	-	-	TGTGCCAGCAGTTTAACCGGAAAGGGGAATGAAAAACTGTTTTTT	CASSLTGKGNEKLFF